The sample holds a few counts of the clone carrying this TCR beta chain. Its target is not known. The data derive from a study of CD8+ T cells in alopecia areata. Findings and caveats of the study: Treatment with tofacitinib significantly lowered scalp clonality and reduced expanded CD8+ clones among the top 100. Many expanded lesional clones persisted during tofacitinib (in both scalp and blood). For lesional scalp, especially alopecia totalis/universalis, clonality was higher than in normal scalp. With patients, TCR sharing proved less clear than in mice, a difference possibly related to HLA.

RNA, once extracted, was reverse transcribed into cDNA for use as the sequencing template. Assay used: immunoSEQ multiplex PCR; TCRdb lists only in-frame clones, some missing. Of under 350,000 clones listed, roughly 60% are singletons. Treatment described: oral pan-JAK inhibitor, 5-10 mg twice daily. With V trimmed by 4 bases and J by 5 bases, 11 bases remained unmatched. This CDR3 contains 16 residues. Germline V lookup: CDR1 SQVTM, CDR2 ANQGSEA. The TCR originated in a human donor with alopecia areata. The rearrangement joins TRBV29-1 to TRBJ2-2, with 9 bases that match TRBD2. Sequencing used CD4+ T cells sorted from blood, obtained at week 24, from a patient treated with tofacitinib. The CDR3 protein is CSVGTAGGPVTGELFF. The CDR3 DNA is TGCAGCGTTGGAACGGCGGGGGGGCCGGTTACCGGGGAGCTGTTTTTT.